Sequencing of this T cell receptor (beta chain) was carried out in a study of OX40 agonist ivuxolimab in advanced cancers. Study-wide background: While on treatment, patients had intravenous ivuxolimab at 0.01 to 10 mg/kg every 2 weeks.

TCRdb keeps only in-frame clones here, not all; method: immunoSEQ multiplex PCR. The sample has approximately 120,000 clones, approximately 90% seen once. V dropped 2 bases and J dropped 2 bases, with 9 bases sitting between them. The CDR3 covers 14 residues. Per germline, CDR1 SGHRS and CDR2 YFSETQ. The source of this sequence is an adult with an advanced solid tumor such as melanoma, head and neck, liver or kidney cancer. This chain connects TRBV5-1 to TRBJ2-3, with D tentatively TRBD1 (5 bases). The sample in question was CD4+ or CD8+ T cells sorted from blood, obtained in a trial of the OX40 agonist ivuxolimab. CDR3 DNA: TGCGCCAGCAGCTTAGGACACGCCACAGATACGCAGTATTTT. It is translated as CASSLGHATDTQYF.